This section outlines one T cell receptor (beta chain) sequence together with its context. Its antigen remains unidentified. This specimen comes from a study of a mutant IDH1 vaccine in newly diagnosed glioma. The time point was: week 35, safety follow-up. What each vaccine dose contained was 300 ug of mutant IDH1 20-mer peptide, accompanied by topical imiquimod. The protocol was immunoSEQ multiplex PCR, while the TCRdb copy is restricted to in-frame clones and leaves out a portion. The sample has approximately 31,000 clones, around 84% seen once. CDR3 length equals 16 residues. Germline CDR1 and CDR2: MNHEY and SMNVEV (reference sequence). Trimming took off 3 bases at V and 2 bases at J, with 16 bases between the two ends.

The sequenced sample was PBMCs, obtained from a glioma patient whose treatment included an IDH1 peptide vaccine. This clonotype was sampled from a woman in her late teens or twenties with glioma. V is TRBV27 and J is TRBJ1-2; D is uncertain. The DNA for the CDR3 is TGTGCCAGCAGTTTCAGTGGGGTCGCTAGAAACTATGGCTACACCTTC. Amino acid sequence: CASSFSGVARNYGYTF.